This T cell receptor beta chain stems from a study of blood T cell repertoires in COVID-19. Clones were sequenced by immunoSEQ multiplex PCR, and TCRdb holds only the in-frame ones, with some missing. This sample has over 90,000 clones; about 74% occur once, and the top ten carry around 3.9%. Trimming removed 4 bases from V and 4 bases from J; junction bases left unmatched: 6. CDR3 length: 15 amino acids. The germline V gene has CDR1 LGHDT and CDR2 YNNKEL (reference sequence). The TCR originated in a man aged 70-80 years with COVID-19, enrolled during active disease. J is TRBJ2-1 and V is TRBV3-1 (or the pseudogene TRBV3-2); 8 bases map to TRBD2. The sample was peripheral blood. CDR3 DNA: TGTGCCAGCAGCCCAGCGGGAGCAGGATACAATGAGCAGTTCTTC. Translating it yields CASSPAGAGYNEQFF.